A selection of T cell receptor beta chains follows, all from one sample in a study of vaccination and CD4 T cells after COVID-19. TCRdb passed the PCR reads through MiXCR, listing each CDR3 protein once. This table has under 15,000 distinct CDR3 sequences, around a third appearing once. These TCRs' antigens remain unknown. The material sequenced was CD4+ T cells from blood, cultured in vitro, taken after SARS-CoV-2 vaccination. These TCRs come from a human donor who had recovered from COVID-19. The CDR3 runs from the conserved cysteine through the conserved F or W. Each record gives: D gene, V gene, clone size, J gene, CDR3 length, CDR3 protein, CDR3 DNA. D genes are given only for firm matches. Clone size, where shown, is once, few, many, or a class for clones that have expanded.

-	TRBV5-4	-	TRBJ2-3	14	CASSLGLVGDTQYF	TGTGCCAGCAGCTTGGGGCTAGTTGGGGATACGCAGTATTTT
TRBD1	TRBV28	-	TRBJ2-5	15	CASSFPGQVQETQYF	TGTGCCAGCAGTTTCCCCGGACAGGTCCAAGAGACCCAGTACTTC
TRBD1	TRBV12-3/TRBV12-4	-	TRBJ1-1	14	CASRRQGIRGEAFF	TGTGCCAGCAGGAGACAGGGAATCAGGGGTGAAGCTTTCTTT
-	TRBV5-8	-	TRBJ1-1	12	CASSLGLTEAFF	TGTGCCAGCAGCTTAGGACTTACTGAAGCTTTCTTT
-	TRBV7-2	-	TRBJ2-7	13	CASSRLAFYEQYF	TGTGCCAGCAGCCGCCTAGCGTTCTACGAGCAGTACTTC
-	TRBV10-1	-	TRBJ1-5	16	CASSECVRAFNQPQHF	TGCGCCAGCAGTGAGTGCGTACGGGCGTTCAATCAGCCCCAGCATTTT
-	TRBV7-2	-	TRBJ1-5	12	CASSPPGQPQHF	TGTGCCAGCAGCCCACCTGGCCAGCCCCAGCATTTT
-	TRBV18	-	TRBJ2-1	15	CASSLMGGTQSEQFF	TGTGCCAGCTCCCTTATGGGTGGCACACAATCTGAGCAGTTCTTC
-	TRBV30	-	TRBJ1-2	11	CAWAGIGGYTF	TGTGCCTGGGCAGGGATAGGGGGCTACACCTTC
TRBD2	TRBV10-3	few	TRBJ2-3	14	CAISASGSTDTQYF	TGTGCCATCAGTGCTAGCGGAAGCACAGATACGCAGTATTTT
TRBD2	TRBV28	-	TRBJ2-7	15	CASSPPGLAGRGQYF	TGTGCCAGCAGTCCTCCGGGACTAGCGGGGAGAGGGCAGTACTTC
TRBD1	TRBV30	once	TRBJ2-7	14	CASEEGQGAREQYF	TGTGCCTCCGAGGAGGGACAGGGGGCTCGGGAGCAGTACTTC
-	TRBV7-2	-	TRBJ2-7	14	CASSLTPSSYEQYF	TGTGCCAGCAGCTTGACACCTAGCTCCTACGAGCAGTACTTC
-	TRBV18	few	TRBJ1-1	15	CASSPPKGMNTEAFF	TGTGCCAGCTCACCACCGAAGGGTATGAACACTGAAGCTTTCTTT
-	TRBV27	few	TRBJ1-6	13	CASSFQGESPLHF	TGTGCCAGCAGTTTTCAGGGTGAATCACCCCTCCACTTT
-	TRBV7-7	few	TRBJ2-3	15	CASSRDSSGTDTQYF	TGTGCTAGCAGCCGCGACTCGTCCGGCACAGATACGCAGTATTTT
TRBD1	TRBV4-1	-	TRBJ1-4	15	CASSFRDRSNEKLFF	TGCGCCAGCAGCTTCCGGGACAGGTCTAATGAAAAACTGTTTTTT
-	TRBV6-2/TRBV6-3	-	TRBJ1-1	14	CASSYRGAHTEAFF	TGTGCCAGCAGTTACAGGGGGGCGCACACTGAAGCTTTCTTT